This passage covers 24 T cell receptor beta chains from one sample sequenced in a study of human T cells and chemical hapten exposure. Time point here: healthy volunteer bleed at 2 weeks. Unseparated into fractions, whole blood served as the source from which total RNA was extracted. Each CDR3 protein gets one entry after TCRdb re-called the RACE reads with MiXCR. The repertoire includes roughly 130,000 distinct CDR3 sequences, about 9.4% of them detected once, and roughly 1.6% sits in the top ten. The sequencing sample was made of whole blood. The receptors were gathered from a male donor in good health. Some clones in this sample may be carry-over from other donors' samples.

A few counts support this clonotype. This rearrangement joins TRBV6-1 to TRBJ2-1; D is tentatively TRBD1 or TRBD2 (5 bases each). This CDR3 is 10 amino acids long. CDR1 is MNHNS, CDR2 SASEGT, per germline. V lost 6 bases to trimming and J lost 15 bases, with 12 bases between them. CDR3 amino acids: CASRRDGLFF. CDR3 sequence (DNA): TGTGCCAGCAGACGGGACGGCCTGTTCTTC.

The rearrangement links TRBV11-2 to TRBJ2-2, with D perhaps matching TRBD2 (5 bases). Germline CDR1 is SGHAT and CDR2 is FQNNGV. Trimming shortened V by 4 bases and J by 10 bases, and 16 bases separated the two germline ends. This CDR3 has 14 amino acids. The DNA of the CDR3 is TGTGCCAGCAGCTCAGAAGAGGGTACTTCGGAGCTGTTTTTT. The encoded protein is CASSSEEGTSELFF.

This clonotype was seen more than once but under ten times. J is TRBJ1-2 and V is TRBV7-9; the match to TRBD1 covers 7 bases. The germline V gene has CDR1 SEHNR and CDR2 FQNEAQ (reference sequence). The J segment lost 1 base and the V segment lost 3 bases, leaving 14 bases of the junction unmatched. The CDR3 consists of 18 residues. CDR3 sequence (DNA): TGTGCCAGCAGCTTTTCTCCCGGGACAGAATATTTTAACTATGGCTACACCTTC. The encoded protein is CASSFSPGTEYFNYGYTF.

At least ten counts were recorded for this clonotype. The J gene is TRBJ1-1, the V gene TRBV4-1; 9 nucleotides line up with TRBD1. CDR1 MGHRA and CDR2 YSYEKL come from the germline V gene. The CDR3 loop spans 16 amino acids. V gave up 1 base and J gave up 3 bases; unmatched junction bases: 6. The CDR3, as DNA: TGCGCCAGCAGCCAAGGACAGGGGGTTCCTTACACTGAAGCTTTCTTT. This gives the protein CASSQGQGVPYTEAFF.

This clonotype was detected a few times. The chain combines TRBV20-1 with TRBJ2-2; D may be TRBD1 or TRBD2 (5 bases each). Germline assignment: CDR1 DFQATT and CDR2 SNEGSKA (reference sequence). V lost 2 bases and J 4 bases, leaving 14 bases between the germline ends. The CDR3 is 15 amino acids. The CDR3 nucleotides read TGCAGTGCTAGAATCACCCACGGGGCCACCGGGGAGCTGTTTTTT. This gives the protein CSARITHGATGELFF.

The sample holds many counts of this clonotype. The CDR3, as DNA: TGTGCCAGCAGCCAAGAGGGGGGGTTTAGCTCCTACGAGCAGTACTTC. It codes for CASSQEGGFSSYEQYF. This sequence joins TRBV4-2 and TRBJ2-7; 7 positions agree with TRBD2. V lost 0 bases to trimming and J lost 0 bases; unmatched junction nucleotides: 5. Per the germline V gene, CDR1 is LGHNA and CDR2 is YNFKEQ. CDR3 size: 16 residues.

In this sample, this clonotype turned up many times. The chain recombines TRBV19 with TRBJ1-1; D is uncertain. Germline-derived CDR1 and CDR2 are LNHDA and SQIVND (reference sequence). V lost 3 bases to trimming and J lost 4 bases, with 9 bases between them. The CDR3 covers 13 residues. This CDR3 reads CASSMGWATEAFF. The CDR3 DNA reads TGTGCCAGTAGTATGGGTTGGGCCACTGAAGCTTTCTTT.

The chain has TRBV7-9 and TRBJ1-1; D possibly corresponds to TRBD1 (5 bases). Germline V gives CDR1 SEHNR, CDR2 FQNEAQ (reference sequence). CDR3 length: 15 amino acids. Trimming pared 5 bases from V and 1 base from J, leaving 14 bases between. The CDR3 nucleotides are TGTGCCAGCAGCCCCCTGGGAGGGGAGAACACTGAAGCTTTCTTT. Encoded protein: CASSPLGGENTEAFF.

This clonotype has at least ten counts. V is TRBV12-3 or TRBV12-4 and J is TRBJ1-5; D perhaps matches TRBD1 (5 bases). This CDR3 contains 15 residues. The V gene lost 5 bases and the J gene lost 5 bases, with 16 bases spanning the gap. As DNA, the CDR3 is TGTGCCAGCAGTCCAATCGGGGGTTGGGATCAGCCCCAGCATTTT. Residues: CASSPIGGWDQPQHF.

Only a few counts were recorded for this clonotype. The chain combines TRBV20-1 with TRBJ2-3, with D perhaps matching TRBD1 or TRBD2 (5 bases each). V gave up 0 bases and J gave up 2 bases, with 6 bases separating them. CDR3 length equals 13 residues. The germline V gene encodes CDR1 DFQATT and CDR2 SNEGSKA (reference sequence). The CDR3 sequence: CSAREGVTDTQYF. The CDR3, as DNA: TGCAGTGCTAGAGAGGGGGTCACAGATACGCAGTATTTT.

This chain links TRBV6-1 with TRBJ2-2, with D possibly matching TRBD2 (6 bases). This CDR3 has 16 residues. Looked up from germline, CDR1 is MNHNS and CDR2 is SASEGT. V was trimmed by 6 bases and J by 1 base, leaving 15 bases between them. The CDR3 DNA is TGTGCCAGCAGCATCCTGGGGGACTTGAACACCGGGGAGCTGTTTTTT. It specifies CASSILGDLNTGELFF.

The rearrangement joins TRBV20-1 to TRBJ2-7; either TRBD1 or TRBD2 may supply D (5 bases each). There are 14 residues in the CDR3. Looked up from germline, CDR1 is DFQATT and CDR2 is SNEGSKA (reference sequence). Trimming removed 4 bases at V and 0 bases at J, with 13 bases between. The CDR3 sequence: CSAKGTESSYEQYF. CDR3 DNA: TGCAGTGCTAAAGGGACCGAGAGCTCCTACGAGCAGTACTTC.

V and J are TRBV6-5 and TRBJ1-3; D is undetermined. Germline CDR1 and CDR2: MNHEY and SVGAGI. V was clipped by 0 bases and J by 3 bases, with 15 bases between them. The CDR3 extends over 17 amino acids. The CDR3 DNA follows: TGTGCCAGCAGTTACTCGATAGGTTCGGGGATTGGAAACACCATATATTTT. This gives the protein CASSYSIGSGIGNTIYF.

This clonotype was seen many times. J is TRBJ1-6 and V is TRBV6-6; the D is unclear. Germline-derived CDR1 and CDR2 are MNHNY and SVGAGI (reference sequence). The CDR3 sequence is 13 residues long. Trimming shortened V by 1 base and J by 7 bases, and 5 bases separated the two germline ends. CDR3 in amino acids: CASSYYGNSPLHF. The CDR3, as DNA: TGTGCCAGCAGTTACTACGGGAATTCACCCCTCCACTTT.

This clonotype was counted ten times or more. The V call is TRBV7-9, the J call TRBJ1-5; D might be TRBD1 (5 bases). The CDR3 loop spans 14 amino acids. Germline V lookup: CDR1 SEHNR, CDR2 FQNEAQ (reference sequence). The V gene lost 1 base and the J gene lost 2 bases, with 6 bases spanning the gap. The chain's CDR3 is CASSLGGGNQPQHF. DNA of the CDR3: TGTGCCAGCAGCTTAGGGGGGGGCAATCAGCCCCAGCATTTT.

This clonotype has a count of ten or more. The CDR3 sequence is CASSYSGTGNFETQYF. The CDR3 nucleotides are TGTGCCAGCAGTTACTCTGGGACAGGGAATTTTGAGACCCAGTACTTC. The rearrangement joins TRBV6-5 to TRBJ2-5; TRBD1 matches at 9 bases. CDR1 MNHEY and CDR2 SVGAGI come from the germline V gene. This CDR3 has 16 amino acids. V trimming: 0 bases; J trimming: 5 bases; junction bases outside the gene matches: 7.

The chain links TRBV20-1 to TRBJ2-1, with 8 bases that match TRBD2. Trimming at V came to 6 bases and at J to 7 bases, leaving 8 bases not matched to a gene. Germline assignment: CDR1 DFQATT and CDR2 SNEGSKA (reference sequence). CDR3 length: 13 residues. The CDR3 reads CSAIAGTTNEQFF. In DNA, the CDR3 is TGCAGTGCCATAGCGGGGACGACGAATGAGCAGTTCTTC.

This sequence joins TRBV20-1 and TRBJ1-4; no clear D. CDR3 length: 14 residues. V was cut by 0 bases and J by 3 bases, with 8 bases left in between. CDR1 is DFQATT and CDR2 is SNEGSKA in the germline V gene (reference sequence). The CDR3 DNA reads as TGCAGTGCTAGAGAAGAACAGTCTAATGAAAAACTGTTTTTT. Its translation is CSAREEQSNEKLFF.

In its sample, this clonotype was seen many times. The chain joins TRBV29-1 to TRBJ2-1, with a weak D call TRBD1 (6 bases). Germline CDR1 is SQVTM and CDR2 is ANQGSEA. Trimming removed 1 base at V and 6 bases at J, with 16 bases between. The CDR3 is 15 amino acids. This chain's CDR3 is CSVEVTGSTFNEQFF. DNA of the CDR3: TGCAGCGTTGAAGTAACAGGGTCCACCTTCAATGAGCAGTTCTTC.

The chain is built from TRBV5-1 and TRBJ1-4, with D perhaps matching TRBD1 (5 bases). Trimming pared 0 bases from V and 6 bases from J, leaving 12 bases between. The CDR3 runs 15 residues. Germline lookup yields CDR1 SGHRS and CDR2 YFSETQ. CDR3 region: CASSLAGAAYEKLFF. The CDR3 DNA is TGCGCCAGCAGCTTGGCCGGGGCAGCGTATGAAAAACTGTTTTTT. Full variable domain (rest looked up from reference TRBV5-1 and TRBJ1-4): KAGVTQTPRYLIKTRGQQVTLSCSPISGHRSVSWYQQTPGQGLQFLFEYFSETQRNKGNFPGRFSGRQFSNSRSEMNVSTLELGDSALYLCASSLAGAAYEKLFFGSGTQLSVL.

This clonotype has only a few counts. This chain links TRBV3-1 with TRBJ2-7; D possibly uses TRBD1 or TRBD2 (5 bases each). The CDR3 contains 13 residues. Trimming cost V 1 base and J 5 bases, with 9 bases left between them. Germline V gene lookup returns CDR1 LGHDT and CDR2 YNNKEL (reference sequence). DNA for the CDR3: TGTGCCAGCAGCCAAGTCCAGGGACACGAGCAGTACTTC. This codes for CASSQVQGHEQYF.

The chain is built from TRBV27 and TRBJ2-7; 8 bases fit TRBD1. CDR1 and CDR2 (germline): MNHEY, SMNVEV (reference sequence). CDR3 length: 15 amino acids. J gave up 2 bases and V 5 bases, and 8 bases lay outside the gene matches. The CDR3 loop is CASSLRDRSPYEQYF. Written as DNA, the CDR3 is TGTGCCAGCAGTCTCCGGGACAGGTCCCCCTACGAGCAGTACTTC.

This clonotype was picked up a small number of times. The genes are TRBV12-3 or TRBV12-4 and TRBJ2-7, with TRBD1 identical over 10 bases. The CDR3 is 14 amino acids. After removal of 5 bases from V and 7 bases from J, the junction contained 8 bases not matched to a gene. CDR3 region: CASSPTGGRGEQYF. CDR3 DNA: TGTGCCAGCAGTCCGACAGGGGGCCGAGGGGAGCAGTACTTC.

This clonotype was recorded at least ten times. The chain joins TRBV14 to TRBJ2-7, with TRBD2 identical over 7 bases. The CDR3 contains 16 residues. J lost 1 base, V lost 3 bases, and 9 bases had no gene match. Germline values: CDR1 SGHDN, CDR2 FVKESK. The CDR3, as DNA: TGTGCCAGCAGCCATCTTCACGGACTAGGGTCCTACGAGCAGTACTTC. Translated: CASSHLHGLGSYEQYF. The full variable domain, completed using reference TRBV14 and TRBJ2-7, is EAGVTQFPSHSVIEKGQTVTLRCDPISGHDNLYWYRRVMGKEIKFLLHFVKESKQDESGMPNNRFLAERTGGTYSTLKVQPAELEDSGVYFCASSHLHGLGSYEQYFGPGTRLTVT.